This is a list of T cell receptor beta chains from one sample in a study of blood T cell repertoires in COVID-19. Sequencing used immunoSEQ multiplex PCR; TCRdb keeps in-frame clones, though not all of them. Counted here are more than 65,000 clones, around 90% occurring once; the ten biggest clones make up 8.5%. The source material was peripheral blood. All receptors come from a human donor in a cohort sampled during active COVID-19. The CDR3 runs from the conserved cysteine through the conserved F or W. The order of the fields is CDR3 length, D gene, V gene, clone size, J gene, CDR3 DNA, CDR3 protein. The D gene is left open where the match is weak. Not every row has a clone size; where given, it reads once, few, many or a size class.

19,-,TRBV11-2,once,TRBJ1-1,TGTGCCAGCAGCTTTTCCCCCACGCATCTACAGGGATCGGTCTCTGAAGCTTTCTTT,CASSFSPTHLQGSVSEAFF
15,-,TRBV6-1,-,TRBJ1-6,TGTGCCAGCAGTGAAGCACCAGGGGCAGGTTCACCCCTCCACTTT,CASSEAPGAGSPLHF
14,-,TRBV9,-,TRBJ2-7,TGTGCCAGCAGCGCGGAGGGACAGACCTACGAGCAGTACTTC,CASSAEGQTYEQYF
15,TRBD2,TRBV9,few,TRBJ2-7,TGTGCCAGCAGCGTAGTAGCGGGGGATCGCTACGAGCAGTACTTC,CASSVVAGDRYEQYF
13,TRBD1,TRBV3-1/TRBV3-2,-,TRBJ2-7,TGTGCCAACAGGGACAGCCTGACCTACGAGCAGTACTTC,CANRDSLTYEQYF
16,-,TRBV19,-,TRBJ1-6,TGTGCCAGTAGTATGGCCGGGGGACTCCATAATTCACCCCTCCACTTT,CASSMAGGLHNSPLHF
16,TRBD1,TRBV7-2,-,TRBJ1-6,TGTGCCAGCAGGCGACAGGGGGCAATGTATAATTCACCCCTCCACTTT,CASRRQGAMYNSPLHF
13,-,TRBV24-1,-,TRBJ1-2,TGTGCCGGGGATCGGGAGGACTTCTATGGCTACACCTTC,CAGDREDFYGYTF
16,TRBD2,TRBV7-2,-,TRBJ2-7,TGTGCCAGCAGCTTAGGTAGCGGGGGCCCGATATACGAGCAGTACTTC,CASSLGSGGPIYEQYF
15,TRBD2,TRBV27,-,TRBJ2-7,TGTGCCAGCAGTTTATCCTCTCGGGGGGTATACGAGCAGTACTTC,CASSLSSRGVYEQYF
16,TRBD1,TRBV9,-,TRBJ2-6,TGTGCCAGCAGCAGACAGGGGGGCTCCGGGGCCAACGTCCTGACTTTC,CASSRQGGSGANVLTF
12,-,TRBV4-1,few,TRBJ1-5,TGCGCCAGCAGCCAACTAAATCAGCCCCAGCATTTT,CASSQLNQPQHF
15,TRBD1,TRBV9,once,TRBJ1-1,TGTGCCAGCAGCGTAGTAGGAACAGGGGGCTCTGAAGCTTTCTTT,CASSVVGTGGSEAFF
15,-,TRBV30,-,TRBJ2-7,TGTGCCTGGAGTGTACGGGTAGGGGGTGATTACGAGCAGTACTTC,CAWSVRVGGDYEQYF
14,-,TRBV9,-,TRBJ1-4,TGTGCCAGCAGTTCCGGGACAACTAATGAAAAACTGTTTTTT,CASSSGTTNEKLFF
17,TRBD1,TRBV18,-,TRBJ1-3,TGTGCCAGCTCACCAGTCAGGGGGCTGAAGTCTGGAAACACCATATATTTT,CASSPVRGLKSGNTIYF
16,-,TRBV11-2,-,TRBJ1-3,TGTGCCAGCAGCTCAGTAAGGGGGGGCTCTGGAAACACCATATATTTT,CASSSVRGGSGNTIYF
16,TRBD1,TRBV11-2,-,TRBJ1-1,TGTGCCAGCAGCTATCGCCCGCGACAGGGTATTTCTGAAGCTTTCTTT,CASSYRPRQGISEAFF
14,-,TRBV4-2,-,TRBJ2-2,TGTGCCAGCAGCACAGGGATTAACACCGGGGAGCTGTTTTTT,CASSTGINTGELFF
18,TRBD2,TRBV27,-,TRBJ2-7,TGTGCCAGCAGTTCGGGACTAGCGGGACCTCAAAGGCCTTACGAGCAGTACTTC,CASSSGLAGPQRPYEQYF
16,TRBD1,TRBV30,-,TRBJ1-1,TGTGCCTGGAAGCCAGGACAGGGCCCTAGGGGCACTGAAGCTTTCTTT,CAWKPGQGPRGTEAFF
15,-,TRBV6-2/TRBV6-3,-,TRBJ1-5,TGTGCCAGCAGTTACAGTGCGGAGCTCAATCAGCCCCAGCATTTT,CASSYSAELNQPQHF
17,TRBD1,TRBV6-1,-,TRBJ1-6,TGTGCCAGCAGTGAAAAAGGCAGGGGGCCCAGTTTATCACCCCTCCACTTT,CASSEKGRGPSLSPLHF
15,TRBD1,TRBV28,-,TRBJ1-4,TGTGCCAGCAGTTTTCGACAGGGGGCGAATGAAAAACTGTTTTTT,CASSFRQGANEKLFF
13,TRBD1,TRBV27,-,TRBJ2-7,TGTGCCAGCGTTGACAGGGGCGCGGGTGAGCAGTACTTC,CASVDRGAGEQYF
15,TRBD1,TRBV4-1,-,TRBJ1-4,TGCGCCAGCAGCCAAGAACAGGGGGCAGGTGAAAAACTGTTTTTT,CASSQEQGAGEKLFF
14,-,TRBV9,-,TRBJ2-6,TGTGCCAGCAGCCTAAGTTCTGGGGCCAACGTCCTGACTTTC,CASSLSSGANVLTF
14,TRBD1,TRBV29-1,-,TRBJ2-7,TGCAGCGTTGGGGAGGGACAGGGGAGCTACGAGCAGTACTTC,CSVGEGQGSYEQYF
14,TRBD2,TRBV7-8,-,TRBJ2-7,TGTGCCAGCAGCCCAGGGAGGGGTGCCTACGAGCAGTACTTC,CASSPGRGAYEQYF
15,TRBD1,TRBV25-1,few,TRBJ2-1,TGTGCCAGCAGTGAGGGGGGACAGGACTACAATGAGCAGTTCTTC,CASSEGGQDYNEQFF
14,-,TRBV28,-,TRBJ2-1,TGTGCCAGCAGTTTCGGGACTCTTGACAATGAGCAGTTCTTC,CASSFGTLDNEQFF
17,TRBD1,TRBV19,once,TRBJ1-5,TGTGCCAGTAGTATCGGACAGGGCCCCTATTCCAATCAGCCCCAGCATTTT,CASSIGQGPYSNQPQHF
17,-,TRBV28,-,TRBJ1-1,TGTGCCAGCAGTTTAAACCCAGGGTTGGCTAGAGACACTGAAGCTTTCTTT,CASSLNPGLARDTEAFF
17,TRBD2,TRBV27,-,TRBJ2-5,TGTGCCAGCAGTTTATGGGCTAGCGGGGGGGCTGGGAAGACCCAGTACTTC,CASSLWASGGAGKTQYF
14,TRBD1,TRBV7-9,-,TRBJ1-1,TGTGCCAGCAGCTCTGGACAGGGTAGTACTGAAGCTTTCTTT,CASSSGQGSTEAFF
14,-,TRBV28,-,TRBJ2-7,TGTGCCAGCAGTCCCGGAGAAGCCACCTACGAGCAGTACTTC,CASSPGEATYEQYF
13,-,TRBV4-1,-,TRBJ1-1,TGCGCCAGCAGTCACAGGGTAAACACTGAAGCTTTCTTT,CASSHRVNTEAFF
14,TRBD1,TRBV3-1/TRBV3-2,-,TRBJ1-2,TGTGCCAGCAGCCCGGCAGGGGGCAACTATGGCTACACCTTC,CASSPAGGNYGYTF
15,TRBD1,TRBV18,-,TRBJ2-7,TGTGCCAGCCGATTGACCGGGACAGACTCCTACGAGCAGTACTTC,CASRLTGTDSYEQYF